Presented here are 30 T cell receptor beta chains from one specimen sequenced in a study of T cell repertoires in ileal Crohn's disease (dated by TCRdb to the late 2010s). The method behind the library was the immunoSEQ multiplex PCR assay. TCRdb stores this immuneACCESS table with in-frame sequences only. Part of the clones is absent; in the studies checked, under half of the shortfall reflects unresolved V genes, and no reason is known for the rest. In this sample the table shows roughly 17,000 clones, 72% of which occur a single time. Together, the top ten hold roughly 4.1% of the sample. The time point label of this sample denotes: neoterminal ileum biopsy at postoperative endoscopy, about 6 months after surgery. The specimen was ileal tissue. The receptors here all came from an adult with Crohn's disease.

This rearrangement joins TRBV13 to TRBJ2-3, with a tentative D call TRBD1 (5 bases). V was trimmed by 2 bases and J by 0 bases, leaving 12 bases between them. The germline V gene encodes CDR1 PRHDT and CDR2 FYEKMQ (reference sequence). The length of the CDR3 is 16 residues. The CDR3 sequence: CASSLRPGLSTDTQYF. CDR3 nucleotide sequence: TGTGCCAGCAGCTTACGTCCAGGGCTGAGCACAGATACGCAGTATTTT.

The CDR3 region has the DNA TGTGCCTGGAGGTTAGGGGGTGCTAATGAAAAACTGTTTTTT. Its translation: CAWRLGGANEKLFF. The rearrangement uses TRBV30 and TRBJ1-4, with D perhaps TRBD1 (6 bases). Between the trimmed V and J ends, which lost 3 bases and 3 bases, there was a span of 11 bases. This CDR3 is built from 14 residues. Per germline, CDR1 GTSNPN and CDR2 SVGIG (reference sequence). Combining the CDR3 with reference TRBV30 and TRBJ1-4 gives the whole variable domain SQTIHQWPATLVQPVGSPLSLECTVEGTSNPNLYWYRQAAGRGLQLLFYSVGIGQISSEVPQNLSASRPQDRQFILSSKKLLLSDSGFYLCAWRLGGANEKLFFGSGTQLSVL.

This clone was seen just once. The V call is TRBV6-5, the J call TRBJ1-3, with 7 bases lining up with TRBD1. J lost 7 bases, V lost 6 bases, and 9 bases had no gene match. CDR3 length: 14 amino acids. The V gene's germline CDR1 is MNHEY and CDR2 SVGAGI. CDR3 protein: CASREGTAWNTIYF. The CDR3 nucleotides are TGTGCCAGCAGAGAAGGGACAGCCTGGAACACCATATATTTT.

The V call is TRBV5-6, the J call TRBJ1-2; D possibly corresponds to TRBD1 (6 bases). Deletions cut 4 bases from V and 5 bases from J, with 18 bases between. This CDR3 has 15 amino acids. Germline values: CDR1 SGHDT, CDR2 YYEEEE. The CDR3 DNA reads as TGTGCCAGCAGCGCTGCCGGACAGTTTACTTATGGCTACACCTTC. Translating gives CASSAAGQFTYGYTF.

CDR3 nucleotide sequence: TGTGCCAGCCCCGGGACTAGGGGTACCGGGGAGCTGTTTTTT. Protein sequence: CASPGTRGTGELFF. The chain employs TRBV6-4 and TRBJ2-2, with 8 bases matching TRBD2. Germline V gene data show CDR1 as MRHNA and CDR2 as SNTAGT. This CDR3 region has 14 residues. V dropped 8 bases and J dropped 5; count of bases not matched to a gene: 7.

The DNA for the CDR3 is TGTGCCAGCAGTCCGGACCTGGCGGGGGGACCCACAGATACGCAGTATTTT. It encodes CASSPDLAGGPTDTQYF. This rearrangement joins TRBV7-6 to TRBJ2-3; TRBD2 matches 8 bases. There are 17 residues in the CDR3. Germline CDR1 reads SGHVS; CDR2 reads FNYEAQ. After removal of 6 bases from V and 2 bases from J, the junction contained 13 bases not matched to a gene.

The chain uses TRBV10-3 and TRBJ2-5, with a possible D match to TRBD2 (7 bases). The V end lost 4 bases, the J end lost 1 base, and 19 bases lay between the germline ends. There are 17 residues in the CDR3. Germline V lookup: CDR1 ENHRY, CDR2 SYGVKD. CDR3 sequence (DNA): TGTGCCATCAGTGCGGGTCGAGGGGGGGGCCTCCAAGAGACCCAGTACTTC. Protein product: CAISAGRGGGLQETQYF.

J is TRBJ2-1 and V is TRBV6-1, with TRBD2 matching over 12 bases. The V and J ends lost 5 bases and 6 bases, in that order; junction bases with no gene match: 5. The length of the CDR3 is 15 residues. Germline V lookup: CDR1 MNHNS, CDR2 SASEGT. CDR3 in DNA: TGTGCCAGCAGTCCCTTGGGACTAGCGGGCAATGAGCAGTTCTTC. It is translated as CASSPLGLAGNEQFF.

This clone appeared a few times. CDR3 coding DNA: TGCGCCAGCAGCCCGGGAGGGGCCAAAAACATTCAGTACTTC. Its protein is CASSPGGAKNIQYF. This chain links TRBV5-1 with TRBJ2-4; 8 bases line up with TRBD2. The CDR3 contains 14 residues. The V and J ends lost 4 bases and 1 base, in that order; junction bases with no gene match: 1. CDR1 is SGHRS, CDR2 YFSETQ, per germline.

The V and J genes are TRBV2 and TRBJ1-5; weak D call: TRBD1 (6 bases). This CDR3 is 15 amino acids long. The V and J ends lost 7 bases and 4 bases respectively, with 17 bases between them. CDR1 is SNHLY and CDR2 is FYNNEI in the germline V gene. The CDR3 loop is CASKKAQGVNQPQHF. In DNA form, the CDR3 reads TGTGCCAGCAAAAAAGCACAGGGCGTTAATCAGCCCCAGCATTTT.

The chain is built from TRBV6-5 and TRBJ1-2; D is perhaps TRBD1 (5 bases). Trimming stripped 4 bases from V and 12 bases from J, with 18 bases between. Per germline, CDR1 MNHEY and CDR2 SVGAGI. There are 13 residues in the CDR3. As DNA, the CDR3 is TGTGCCAGCAGTTCCCTGCGGGACTCTGGGAACACCTTC. Amino acids: CASSSLRDSGNTF.

This chain joins TRBV4-2 and TRBJ1-1; D is uncertain. Germline CDR1 is LGHNA and CDR2 is YNFKEQ. The V end lost 2 bases, the J end lost 6 bases, and 10 bases lay between the germline ends. CDR3 size: 13 residues. CDR3 coding DNA: TGTGCCAGCAGCCAAACGAGGAGAGCTGAAGCTTTCTTT. Its protein product is CASSQTRRAEAFF.

The gene calls are TRBV5-4 and TRBJ2-1, with 8 nucleotides matching TRBD1. CDR1 and CDR2 from the germline V gene are SGHNT and YYREEE (reference sequence). V was clipped by 4 bases and J by 6 bases; unmatched bases: 12. The CDR3 has 16 residues. CDR3: CASSPRDRLSPNEQFF. CDR3 DNA sequence: TGTGCCAGCAGCCCGAGGGACAGGTTATCCCCCAATGAGCAGTTCTTC. Looking up the rest from reference TRBV5-4 and TRBJ2-1 gives the full variable domain: ETGVTQSPTHLIKTRGQQVTLRCSSQSGHNTVSWYQQALGQGPQFIFQYYREEENGRGNFPPRFSGLQFPNYSSELNVNALELDDSALYLCASSPRDRLSPNEQFFGPGTRLTVL.

This chain links TRBV27 with TRBJ1-2; D perhaps matches TRBD1 (6 bases). Germline assignment: CDR1 MNHEY and CDR2 SMNVEV (reference sequence). V lost 7 bases and J 5 bases, leaving 17 bases between the germline ends. This CDR3 has 14 residues. This CDR3 reads CASKLKAGVYGYTF. CDR3 DNA sequence: TGTGCCAGCAAATTGAAGGCAGGGGTGTATGGCTACACCTTC.

The chain joins TRBV5-4 to TRBJ1-1; 10 bases agree with TRBD1. The CDR3 has 15 residues. CDR1 and CDR2 from the germline V gene are SGHNT and YYREEE (reference sequence). Trimming at V came to 4 bases and at J to 5 bases, leaving 8 bases not matched to a gene. CDR3 protein: CASSARQGARTEAFF. CDR3 bases: TGTGCCAGCAGCGCCAGACAGGGGGCGCGTACTGAAGCTTTCTTT.

This rearrangement joins TRBV30 to TRBJ1-4; TRBD1 matches 8 bases. V gave up 3 bases and J gave up 4 bases; unmatched junction bases: 13. This CDR3 comprises 17 residues. Germline loops: CDR1 GTSNPN, CDR2 SVGIG (reference sequence). CDR3 protein: CAWSEKNRGAVNEKLFF. The CDR3 nucleotides are TGTGCCTGGAGCGAAAAAAACAGGGGGGCTGTTAATGAAAAACTGTTTTTT.

The chain carries TRBV5-8 and TRBJ2-3; D may be TRBD1 (6 bases). The V end lost 0 bases, the J end lost 4 bases, and 12 bases lay between the germline ends. CDR1 and CDR2 from the germline V gene are SGHTS and YDEGEE. This CDR3 contains 15 residues. Written as DNA, the CDR3 is TGTGCCAGCAGCTTGGCGGCAGGGGTCGCAGATACGCAGTATTTT. It translates to CASSLAAGVADTQYF.

This clone has a single count. DNA of the CDR3: TGCGCCAGCAGAGGGACTCAGCAATCCTACGAGCAGTACTTC. This gives the protein CASRGTQQSYEQYF. This rearrangement joins TRBV4-1 to TRBJ2-7; maybe TRBD2 (6 bases). This CDR3 has 14 amino acids. Germline V gene data show CDR1 as MGHRA and CDR2 as YSYEKL. V lost 6 bases and J lost 1, with 13 bases in between.

This sequence joins TRBV29-1 and TRBJ1-2; maybe TRBD1 (5 bases). Per the germline V gene, CDR1 is SQVTM and CDR2 is ANQGSEA. Trimming removed 7 bases at V and 0 bases at J, with 18 bases between. The CDR3 length is 15 residues. CDR3 amino acids: CSAIGAAYSNYGYTF. In DNA, the CDR3 is TGCAGCGCCATTGGGGCAGCCTATTCTAACTATGGCTACACCTTC. The full variable domain, its missing parts supplied by reference TRBV29-1 and TRBJ1-2, is SAVISQKPSRDICQRGTSLTIQCQVDSQVTMMFWYRQQPGQSLTLIATANQGSEATYESGFVIDKFPISRPNLTFSTLTVSNMSPEDSSIYLCSAIGAAYSNYGYTFGSGTRLTVV.

In its sample, this clone was seen a few times. The CDR3 here is CASSRGVTRAGRADTQYF. The CDR3 nucleotides read TGCGCCAGCAGCCGGGGGGTTACGAGGGCCGGGCGAGCAGATACGCAGTATTTT. The chain is built from TRBV5-1 and TRBJ2-3; 7 bases fit TRBD2. Looked up from germline, CDR1 is SGHRS and CDR2 is YFSETQ. The trim removed 4 bases at V and 4 bases at J, leaving 18 bases unmatched. This CDR3 has 18 amino acids. Based on the CDR3 plus reference TRBV5-1 and TRBJ2-3, the full variable domain is KAGVTQTPRYLIKTRGQQVTLSCSPISGHRSVSWYQQTPGQGLQFLFEYFSETQRNKGNFPGRFSGRQFSNSRSEMNVSTLELGDSALYLCASSRGVTRAGRADTQYFGPGTRLTVL.

This chain joins TRBV5-1 and TRBJ1-1; a possible D gene is TRBD1 (5 bases). The CDR3 is 13 residues long. Germline-derived CDR1 and CDR2 are SGHRS and YFSETQ. V was shortened by 2 bases and J by 1 base, with 6 bases between the two germline ends. CDR3 sequence: CASSFGQNTEAFF. The CDR3 nucleotides read TGCGCCAGCAGCTTCGGACAGAACACTGAAGCTTTCTTT. The whole variable domain, remainder taken from reference TRBV5-1 and TRBJ1-1, is KAGVTQTPRYLIKTRGQQVTLSCSPISGHRSVSWYQQTPGQGLQFLFEYFSETQRNKGNFPGRFSGRQFSNSRSEMNVSTLELGDSALYLCASSFGQNTEAFFGQGTRLTVV.

Only one count was recorded for this clone. The CDR3 nucleotides are TGTGCCAGCAGCGCTAGACAGGCGTCGACAGATACGCAGTATTTT. Its protein is CASSARQASTDTQYF. V is TRBV9 and J is TRBJ2-3, with a tentative D call TRBD1 (6 bases). Germline V CDR1 and CDR2: SGDLS, YYNGEE. CDR3 length: 15 residues. V lost 3 bases, J lost 3 bases, and 14 bases lay in between.

This clone was counted between two and nine times. V is TRBV5-1 and J is TRBJ1-4; perhaps TRBD1 as D (5 bases). V lost 5 bases and J 3 bases, leaving 11 bases between the germline ends. CDR1 is SGHRS, CDR2 YFSETQ, per germline. The CDR3 covers 14 residues. In DNA, the CDR3 is TGCGCCAGCAGGGCAGGGACTTCTAATGAAAAACTGTTTTTT. The encoded protein is CASRAGTSNEKLFF.

This chain links TRBV6-6 with TRBJ2-1; the D is unclear. This CDR3 contains 14 residues. Germline V gene sequence: CDR1 MNHNY, CDR2 SVGAGI (reference sequence). The ends were cut back, 4 bases at V and 0 bases at J, with 7 bases in the middle. The CDR3 spells CASSLLSSYNEQFF. In nucleotides, the CDR3 is TGTGCCAGCAGTTTGTTGAGCTCCTACAATGAGCAGTTCTTC.

The chain recombines TRBV7-2 with TRBJ2-5; 10 bases match TRBD2. With V trimmed by 5 bases and J by 4 bases, 7 bases remained unmatched. The CDR3 has 15 residues. CDR1 SGHTA and CDR2 FQGNSA come from the germline V gene. The DNA of the CDR3 is TGTGCCAGCAGCAAAGAGGGGACTAGCGCAGAGACCCAGTACTTC. Translation gives CASSKEGTSAETQYF.

J is TRBJ2-5 and V is TRBV4-2; 14 bases align to TRBD2. Trimming cost V 0 bases and J 4 bases; bases outside gene matches: 4. Germline CDR1 reads LGHNA; CDR2 reads YNFKEQ. This CDR3 has 17 residues. In DNA, the CDR3 is TGTGCCAGCAGCCAAGATCAGACTAGCGGGGGGGGAGAGACCCAGTACTTC. This sequence encodes CASSQDQTSGGGETQYF.

The V gene is TRBV9, the J gene TRBJ1-1; 8 nucleotides line up with TRBD1. The V gene end was trimmed by 4 bases and the J gene end by 6 bases; junction bases not matched to a gene: 11. The length of the CDR3 is 15 residues. Germline V lookup: CDR1 SGDLS, CDR2 YYNGEE. CDR3 nucleotide sequence: TGTGCCAGCAGCAAACCAGGACAGGGTGTTTCTGAAGCTTTCTTT. This encodes CASSKPGQGVSEAFF.

The chain couples TRBV18 to TRBJ1-5; D ambiguous. Germline CDR1 KGHSH, CDR2 LQKENI. The CDR3 is made up of 14 amino acids. The germline V and J ends were trimmed by 2 bases and 6 bases, with 11 bases remaining between them. The CDR3 loop is CASSPGGWGQPQHF. DNA of the CDR3: TGTGCCAGCTCACCAGGAGGGTGGGGTCAGCCCCAGCATTTT.

CDR3 coding DNA: TGTGCCAGCAGGGGGCTAGGGGATGAAAAACTGTTTTTT. Translation: CASRGLGDEKLFF. The V call is TRBV6-1, the J call TRBJ1-4; D is possibly TRBD1 (5 bases). V shed 6 bases and J shed 6 bases, with 11 bases lying between them. This CDR3 spans 13 amino acids. Per germline, CDR1 MNHNS and CDR2 SASEGT.

The rearrangement joins TRBV9 to TRBJ2-3, with TRBD1 identical over 7 bases. After removal of 3 bases from V and 2 bases from J, the junction contained 6 bases not matched to a gene. This CDR3 comprises 15 residues. Germline-derived CDR1 and CDR2 are SGDLS and YYNGEE. The CDR3 loop reads CASSGTGADTDTQYF. The CDR3 DNA follows: TGTGCCAGCAGCGGGACAGGTGCGGACACAGATACGCAGTATTTT.